This T cell receptor beta chain was obtained from a study of blood T cells in healthy people across ages. General study points: With donor CMV status unknown, expanded clonotype changes were possibly confounded.

Trimming removed 4 bases from V and 3 bases from J, with 12 bases in between. The germline gives CDR1 SGHRS, CDR2 YFSETQ. CDR3 length: 14 residues. As for this clonotype: What it binds is not known.

Next came a second PCR, run for roughly 6 to 11 cycles, which used a sample-barcoded 5' primer along with a J-beta primer mix. Via MiXCR, TCRdb re-called the 5' RACE reads, giving one row per CDR3 protein. The table has about 1.6 million distinct CDR3 sequences, about 31% seen once. The specimen was blood. The chain joins TRBV5-1 to TRBJ2-3; D call uncertain. The sequence was collected from a woman between 25 and 40 years old in good health. CDR3 in amino acids: CASSLTPWTDTQYF. As DNA, the CDR3 is TGCGCCAGCAGCCTGACCCCGTGGACAGATACGCAGTATTTT.